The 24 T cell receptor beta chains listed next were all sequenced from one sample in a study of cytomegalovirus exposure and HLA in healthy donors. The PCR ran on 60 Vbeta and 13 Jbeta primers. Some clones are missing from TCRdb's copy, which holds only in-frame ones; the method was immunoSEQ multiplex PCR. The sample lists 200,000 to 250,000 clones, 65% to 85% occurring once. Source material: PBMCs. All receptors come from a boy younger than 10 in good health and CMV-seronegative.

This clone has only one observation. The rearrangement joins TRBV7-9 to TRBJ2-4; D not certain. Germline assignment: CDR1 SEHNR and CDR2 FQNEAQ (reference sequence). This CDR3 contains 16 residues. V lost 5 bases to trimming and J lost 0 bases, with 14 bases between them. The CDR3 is CASSHPDSLAKNIQYF. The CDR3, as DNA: TGTGCCAGCAGCCATCCCGACTCTCTAGCCAAAAACATTCAGTACTTC.

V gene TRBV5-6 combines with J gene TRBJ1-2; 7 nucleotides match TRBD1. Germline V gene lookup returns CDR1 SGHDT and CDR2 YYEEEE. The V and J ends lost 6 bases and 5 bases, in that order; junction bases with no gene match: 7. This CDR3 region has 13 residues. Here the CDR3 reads CASNLQGRYGYTF. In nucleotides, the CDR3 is TGTGCCAGCAACCTACAGGGGCGGTATGGCTACACCTTC.

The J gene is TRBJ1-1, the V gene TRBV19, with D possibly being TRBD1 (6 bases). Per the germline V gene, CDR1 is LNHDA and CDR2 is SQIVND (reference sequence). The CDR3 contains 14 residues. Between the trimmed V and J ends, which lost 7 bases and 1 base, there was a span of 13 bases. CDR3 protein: CASTHDRSNTEAFF. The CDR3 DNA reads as TGTGCCAGTACCCACGACAGGTCGAACACTGAAGCTTTCTTT.

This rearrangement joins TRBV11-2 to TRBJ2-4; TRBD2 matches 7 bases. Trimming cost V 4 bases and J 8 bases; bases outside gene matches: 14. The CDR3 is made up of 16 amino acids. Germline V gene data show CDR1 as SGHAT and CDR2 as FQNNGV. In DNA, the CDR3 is TGTGCCAGCAGCTCCCTACTAGCGTCTCCGAGGGACATTCAGTACTTC. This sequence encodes CASSSLLASPRDIQYF.

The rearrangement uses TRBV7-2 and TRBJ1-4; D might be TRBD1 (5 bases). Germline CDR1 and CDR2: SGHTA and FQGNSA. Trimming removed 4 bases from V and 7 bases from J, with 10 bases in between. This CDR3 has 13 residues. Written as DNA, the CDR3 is TGTGCCAGCAGCTCGTGGGGGGTTGAAAAACTGTTTTTT. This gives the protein CASSSWGVEKLFF.

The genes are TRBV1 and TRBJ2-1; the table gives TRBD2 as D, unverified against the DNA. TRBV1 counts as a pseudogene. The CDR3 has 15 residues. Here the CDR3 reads CTSRALAGGYNEQFF. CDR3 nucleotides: TGCACCAGCAGAGCACTAGCGGGCGGATACAATGAGCAGTTCTTC.

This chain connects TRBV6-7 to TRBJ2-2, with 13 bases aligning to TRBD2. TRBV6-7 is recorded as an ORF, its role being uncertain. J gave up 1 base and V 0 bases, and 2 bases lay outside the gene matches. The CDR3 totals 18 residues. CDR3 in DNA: TGTGCCAGCAGTTACTCGCGACTAGCGGGAGGGAACACCGGGGAGCTGTTTTTT. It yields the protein CASSYSRLAGGNTGELFF.

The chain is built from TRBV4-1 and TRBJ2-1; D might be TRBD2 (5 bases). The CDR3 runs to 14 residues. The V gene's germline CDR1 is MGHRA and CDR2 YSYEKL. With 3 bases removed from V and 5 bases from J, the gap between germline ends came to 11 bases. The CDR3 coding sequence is TGCGCCAGCAGCCACATAGGACTCGACAATGAGCAGTTCTTC. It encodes CASSHIGLDNEQFF.

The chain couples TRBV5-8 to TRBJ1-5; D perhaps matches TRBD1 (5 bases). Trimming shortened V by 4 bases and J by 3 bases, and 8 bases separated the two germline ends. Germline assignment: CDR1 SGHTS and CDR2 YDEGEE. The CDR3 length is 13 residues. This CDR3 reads CASSGALNQPQHF. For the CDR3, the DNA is TGTGCCAGCAGCGGGGCCCTCAATCAGCCCCAGCATTTT.

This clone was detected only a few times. CDR3 sequence reads: CASSTSGGAADTQYF. CDR3 nucleotide sequence: TGTGCCAGCAGTACTAGCGGGGGGGCCGCAGATACGCAGTATTTT. The gene calls are TRBV6-1 and TRBJ2-3, with 13 bases aligning to TRBD2. The CDR3 spans 15 residues. The V gene's germline CDR1 is MNHNS and CDR2 SASEGT. V was pared by 5 bases and J by 4 bases, with 3 bases of the junction left unmatched.

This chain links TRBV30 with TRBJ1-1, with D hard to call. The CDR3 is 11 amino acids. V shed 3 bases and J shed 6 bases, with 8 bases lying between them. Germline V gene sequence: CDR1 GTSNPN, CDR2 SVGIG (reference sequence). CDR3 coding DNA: TGTGCCTGGAGAAGCCCTGCTGAAGCTTTCTTT. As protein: CAWRSPAEAFF.

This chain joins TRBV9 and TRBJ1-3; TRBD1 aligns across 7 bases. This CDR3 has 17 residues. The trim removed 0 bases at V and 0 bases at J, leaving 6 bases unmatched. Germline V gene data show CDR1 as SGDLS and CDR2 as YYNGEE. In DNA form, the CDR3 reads TGTGCCAGCAGCGTAGCCGACAGGGCTCGCTCTGGAAACACCATATATTTT. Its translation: CASSVADRARSGNTIYF.

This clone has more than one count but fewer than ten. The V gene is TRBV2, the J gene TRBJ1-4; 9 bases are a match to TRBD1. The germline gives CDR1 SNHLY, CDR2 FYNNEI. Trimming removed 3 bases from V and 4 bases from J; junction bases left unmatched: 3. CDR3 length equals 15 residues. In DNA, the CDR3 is TGTGCCAGCAGTGAGTTGGGACAGGGTAATGAAAAACTGTTTTTT. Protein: CASSELGQGNEKLFF.

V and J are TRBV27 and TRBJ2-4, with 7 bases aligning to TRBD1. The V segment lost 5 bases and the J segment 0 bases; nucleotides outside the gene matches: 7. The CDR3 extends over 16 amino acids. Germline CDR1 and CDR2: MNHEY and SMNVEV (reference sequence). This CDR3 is CASSLQGESAKNIQYF. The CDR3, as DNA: TGTGCCAGCAGTCTCCAGGGGGAGTCAGCCAAAAACATTCAGTACTTC.

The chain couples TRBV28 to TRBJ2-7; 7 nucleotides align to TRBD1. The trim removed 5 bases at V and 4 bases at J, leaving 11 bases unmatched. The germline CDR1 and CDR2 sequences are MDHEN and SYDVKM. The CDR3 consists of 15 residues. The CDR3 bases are TGTGCCAGCAGTCGACCGGGACAGCACGGTTACGAGCAGTACTTC. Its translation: CASSRPGQHGYEQYF.

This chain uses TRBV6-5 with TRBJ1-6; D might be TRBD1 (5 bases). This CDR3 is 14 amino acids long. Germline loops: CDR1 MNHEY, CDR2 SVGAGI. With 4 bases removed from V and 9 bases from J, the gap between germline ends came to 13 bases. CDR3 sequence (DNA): TGTGCCAGCAGTTCCTTCGGGGGGTTTTCACCCCTCCACTTT. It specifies CASSSFGGFSPLHF.

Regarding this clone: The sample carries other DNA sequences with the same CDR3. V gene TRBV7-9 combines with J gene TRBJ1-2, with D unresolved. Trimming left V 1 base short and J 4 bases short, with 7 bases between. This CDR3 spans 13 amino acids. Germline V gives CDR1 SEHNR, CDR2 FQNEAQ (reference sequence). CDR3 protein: CASSLDSLYGYTF. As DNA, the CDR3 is TGTGCCAGCAGCTTAGACAGCCTCTATGGCTACACCTTC.

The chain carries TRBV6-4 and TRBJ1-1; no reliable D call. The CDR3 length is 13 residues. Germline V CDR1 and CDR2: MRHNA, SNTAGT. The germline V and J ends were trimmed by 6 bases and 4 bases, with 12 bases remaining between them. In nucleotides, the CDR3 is TGTGCCAGCAGCCCTATATCCGGCACTGAAGCTTTCTTT. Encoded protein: CASSPISGTEAFF.

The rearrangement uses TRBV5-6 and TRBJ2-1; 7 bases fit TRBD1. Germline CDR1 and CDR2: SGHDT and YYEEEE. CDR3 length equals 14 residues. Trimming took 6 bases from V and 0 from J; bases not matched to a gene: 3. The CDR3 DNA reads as TGTGCCAGCAAGGACAGGAGCTCCTACAATGAGCAGTTCTTC. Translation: CASKDRSSYNEQFF.

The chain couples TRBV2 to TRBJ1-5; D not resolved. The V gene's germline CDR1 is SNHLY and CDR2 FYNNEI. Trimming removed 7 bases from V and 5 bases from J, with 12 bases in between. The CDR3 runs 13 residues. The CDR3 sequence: CASKLGQYQPQHF. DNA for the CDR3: TGTGCCAGCAAACTTGGTCAATATCAGCCCCAGCATTTT.

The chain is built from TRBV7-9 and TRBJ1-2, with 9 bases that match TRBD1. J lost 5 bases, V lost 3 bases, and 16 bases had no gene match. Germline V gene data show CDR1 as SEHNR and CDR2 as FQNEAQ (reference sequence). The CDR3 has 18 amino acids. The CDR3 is CASSFNRGLSVMEYGYTF. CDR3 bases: TGTGCCAGCAGCTTTAACAGGGGGCTTTCGGTAATGGAGTATGGCTACACCTTC.

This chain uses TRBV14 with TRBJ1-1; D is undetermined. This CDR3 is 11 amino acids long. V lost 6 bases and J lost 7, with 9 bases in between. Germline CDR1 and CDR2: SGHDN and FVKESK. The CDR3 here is CASSRSVEAFF. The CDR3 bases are TGTGCCAGCAGTCGGAGTGTTGAAGCTTTCTTT.

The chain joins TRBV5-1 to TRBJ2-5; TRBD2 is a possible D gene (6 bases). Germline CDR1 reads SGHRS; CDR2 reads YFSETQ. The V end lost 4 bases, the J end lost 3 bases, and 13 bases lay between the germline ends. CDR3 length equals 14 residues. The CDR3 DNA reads TGCGCCAGCAGCGTGACTAGTTTTAAAGAGACCCAGTACTTC. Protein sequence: CASSVTSFKETQYF.

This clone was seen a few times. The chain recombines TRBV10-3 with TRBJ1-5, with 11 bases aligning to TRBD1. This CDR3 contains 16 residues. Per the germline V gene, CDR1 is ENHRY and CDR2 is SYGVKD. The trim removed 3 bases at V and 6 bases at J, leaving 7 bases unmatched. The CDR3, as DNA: TGTGCCATCAGTGAAACGGGACAGGGGGTCATTCAGCCCCAGCATTTT. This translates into CAISETGQGVIQPQHF.